A selection of T cell receptor beta chains follows, all from one sample in a study of long-term antiretroviral therapy in people with HIV. The data were produced by immunoSEQ multiplex PCR, yet TCRdb's version contains in-frame clones alone and is incomplete. The repertoire holds around 13,000 clones, with around three quarters as singletons. The sequencing used unsorted PBMCs, collected 3.2 years before starting antiretroviral therapy. The receptors were gathered from a man in his forties or fifties with HIV. CDR3s include the opening cysteine and the closing phenylalanine or tryptophan. The order of the fields is CDR3 length, V gene, D gene, J gene, clone size, CDR3 DNA, CDR3 protein. D genes are given only for firm matches. Size tells how often a clone was seen (once, few, many) or the class of an expanded clone, and some rows leave it out.

>15|TRBV7-6|-|TRBJ2-6|-
TGTGCCAGCAGCTTAGTGGCTGGGGGGGCCAACGTCCTGACTTTC
CASSLVAGGANVLTF
>13|TRBV5-1|-|TRBJ2-7|-
TGCGCCAGCAGCTTGGGAGGGGGCTACGAGCAGTACTTC
CASSLGGGYEQYF
>14|TRBV2|-|TRBJ1-2|-
TGTGCCAGCAATCTGGGGGCAACGACCTATGGCTACACCTTC
CASNLGATTYGYTF
>16|TRBV18|-|TRBJ2-7|-
TGTGCCAGCTCACCATATCACTCACAGGCCTCCTACGAGCAGTACTTC
CASSPYHSQASYEQYF
>16|TRBV5-4|TRBD1|TRBJ2-1|-
TGTGCCAGCAGCGTTCCGGGACAGGGGGCAAACAATGAGCAGTTCTTC
CASSVPGQGANNEQFF
>13|TRBV10-3|-|TRBJ1-1|-
TGTGCCATCAGTGAGTACGGAAATACCGAAGCTTTCTTT
CAISEYGNTEAFF
>14|TRBV7-8|-|TRBJ1-1|-
TGTGCCAGCAGCGTCCGGGGGATGAACACTGAAGCTTTCTTT
CASSVRGMNTEAFF
>14|TRBV6-5|-|TRBJ2-7|-
TGTGCCAGCAGTTACTCGCCTAGCGCCTACGAGCAGTACTTC
CASSYSPSAYEQYF
>14|TRBV10-3|TRBD1|TRBJ1-6|-
TGTGCCATCAGTGAGGGGACAGGGGGATCACCCCTCCACTTT
CAISEGTGGSPLHF
>16|TRBV18|-|TRBJ1-1|-
TGTGCCAGCTCACCATCGCCGGGAGGGTCGAACACTGAAGCTTTCTTT
CASSPSPGGSNTEAFF
>14|TRBV7-9|-|TRBJ2-7|-
TGTGCCAGCAGCGCCCAAAGAGTCTCCTACGAGCAGTACTTC
CASSAQRVSYEQYF
>15|TRBV29-1|TRBD2|TRBJ2-5|-
TGCAGCTCGACTGGGGGCGGGGGGGCACAAGAGACCCAGTACTTC
CSSTGGGGAQETQYF
>15|TRBV5-1|-|TRBJ1-3|-
TGCGCCAGCAGAACCGTCACAGGGTCCGGAAACACCATATATTTT
CASRTVTGSGNTIYF
>14|TRBV5-5|-|TRBJ1-2|-
TGTGCCAGCAGCTTGGCCAGGGTGGGCTATGGCTACACCTTC
CASSLARVGYGYTF
>15|TRBV5-1|-|TRBJ2-5|once
TGCGCCAGCAGTCTCTCGGGAGCCTCTCAAGAGACCCAGTACTTC
CASSLSGASQETQYF
>13|TRBV6-5|-|TRBJ1-1|-
TGTGCCAGCAGCCTCGAAGTGAACACTGAAGCTTTCTTT
CASSLEVNTEAFF
>18|TRBV11-2|-|TRBJ1-2|-
TGTGCCAGCAGCTTAGTTAGTGGGCTACCCCTACGAGGGGGTGGCTACACCTTC
CASSLVSGLPLRGGGYTF
>16|TRBV30|-|TRBJ1-2|-
TGTGCCTGGAGTCCCCTTATAAGCCACCTTAACTATGGCTACACCTTC
CAWSPLISHLNYGYTF
>13|TRBV6-5|TRBD1|TRBJ1-2|-
TGTGCCAGCAGCCGGACAGGGTCGGGCGGCTACACCTTC
CASSRTGSGGYTF
>17|TRBV7-9|TRBD2|TRBJ2-7|-
TGTGCCAGCAGCTTGATTCGGACTAGCGAGGGGGCCTACGAGCAGTACTTC
CASSLIRTSEGAYEQYF
>14|TRBV19|-|TRBJ1-1|-
TGTGCCAGTAGTATAGATTTCCGAGCCCCCGAAGCTTTCTTT
CASSIDFRAPEAFF
>14|TRBV2|-|TRBJ1-2|-
TGTGCCAGCAGTTCAAAGGGGCACAGCTATGGCTACACCTTC
CASSSKGHSYGYTF
>13|TRBV6-5|-|TRBJ1-1|-
TGTGCCAGCAGTTACTCGTTCCAGGCTAAAGCTTTCTTT
CASSYSFQAKAFF